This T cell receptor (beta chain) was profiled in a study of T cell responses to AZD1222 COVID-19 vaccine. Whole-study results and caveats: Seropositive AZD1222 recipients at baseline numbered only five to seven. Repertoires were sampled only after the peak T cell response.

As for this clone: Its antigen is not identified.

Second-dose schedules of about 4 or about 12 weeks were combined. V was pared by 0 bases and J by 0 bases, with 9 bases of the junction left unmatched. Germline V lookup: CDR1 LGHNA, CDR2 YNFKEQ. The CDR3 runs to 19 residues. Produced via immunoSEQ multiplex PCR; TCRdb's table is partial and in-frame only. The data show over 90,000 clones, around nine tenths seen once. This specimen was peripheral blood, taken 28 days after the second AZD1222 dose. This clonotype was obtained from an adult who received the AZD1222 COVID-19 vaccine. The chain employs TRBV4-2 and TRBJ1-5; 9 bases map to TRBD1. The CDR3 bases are TGTGCCAGCAGCCAAGAGTGGGACAGGGTCACCTTTAGCAATCAGCCCCAGCATTTT. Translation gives CASSQEWDRVTFSNQPQHF.